The 31 T cell receptor beta chains listed next were all sequenced from one sample in a study of T-cell reconstitution after alpha-beta-depleted transplantation in children. Library preparation (for TCRbeta) was performed with unique molecular identifiers. TCRdb itself ran the PCR reads through MiXCR, one entry per CDR3 protein. The sample has hundreds of thousands of distinct CDR3 sequences, roughly 16% seen once. The specimen comprised PBMCs, mostly from graft donor cells, sampled 360 days after TCRalphabeta/CD19-depleted stem cell transplant. These receptors originate from a boy younger than two who had a stem cell transplant for Wiskott-Aldrich syndrome, so the T cells may come from the graft donor.

The rearrangement joins TRBV12-3 or TRBV12-4 to TRBJ2-7; TRBD1 might be the D (5 bases). CDR3 length equals 14 residues. Deletions cut 4 bases from V and 2 bases from J, with 12 bases between. The CDR3 DNA reads TGTGCCAGCAGTTCCTCAGGGTTCACCTACGAGCAGTACTTC. Translated: CASSSSGFTYEQYF.

In its sample, this clonotype was seen a few times. The V call is TRBV10-3, the J call TRBJ2-1; 8 positions agree with TRBD2. V shed 4 bases and J 12 bases; nucleotides not matched to a gene: 8. Germline V CDR1 and CDR2: ENHRY, SYGVKD. The CDR3 consists of 13 residues. This chain's CDR3 is CAISVSSAGGQFF. The CDR3 nucleotides are TGTGCCATCAGTGTATCGTCCGCGGGGGGGCAGTTCTTC.

CDR3 sequence reads: CSVEPLSGANVLTF. CDR3 DNA: TGCAGCGTTGAGCCGCTCTCTGGGGCCAACGTCCTGACTTTC. V and J are TRBV29-1 and TRBJ2-6; D remains unclear. Germline CDR1 and CDR2: SQVTM and ANQGSEA. V dropped 3 bases and J dropped 0 bases, with 6 bases sitting between them. There are 14 residues in the CDR3.

This clonotype was picked up a small number of times. V usage is TRBV7-8 and J usage is TRBJ2-4; 7 bases line up with TRBD1. This CDR3 spans 14 amino acids. J gave up 6 bases and V 1 base, and 3 bases lay outside the gene matches. From germline, CDR1 is SGHVS and CDR2 FQNEAQ. The CDR3 region has the DNA TGTGCCAGCAGCTTAGGGGACAGAGCAAACATTCAGTACTTC. Translation gives CASSLGDRANIQYF.

The chain recombines TRBV12-3 or TRBV12-4 with TRBJ2-3, with a possible D match to TRBD2 (7 bases). This CDR3 region has 15 residues. Trimming shortened V by 7 bases and J by 0 bases, and 14 bases separated the two germline ends. For the CDR3, the DNA is TGTGCCAGCACCCGGGGGCGGGGGAGCACAGATACGCAGTATTTT. It is translated as CASTRGRGSTDTQYF.

This clonotype was counted many times. The genes are TRBV5-1 and TRBJ2-3; no definite D call. V was clipped by 0 bases and J by 4 bases, with 15 bases between them. The CDR3 is 16 residues long. CDR1 is SGHRS and CDR2 is YFSETQ in the germline V gene. The CDR3 nucleotides are TGCGCCAGCAGCTTGGTTGGCGGCCGGGCAGCAGATACGCAGTATTTT. This gives the protein CASSLVGGRAADTQYF.

The J gene is TRBJ2-7, the V gene TRBV27, with D maybe TRBD2 (6 bases). Germline-derived CDR1 and CDR2 are MNHEY and SMNVEV (reference sequence). This CDR3 region has 15 residues. The V end was cut by 4 bases, the J end by 0 bases, with 13 bases between. This CDR3 reads CASSSRELSSYEQYF. The CDR3 DNA reads TGTGCCAGCAGTTCCCGGGAGCTCAGCTCCTACGAGCAGTACTTC.

The sample holds a few counts of this clonotype. This sequence joins TRBV7-9 and TRBJ2-1, with D hard to call. This CDR3 comprises 12 residues. V was trimmed by 1 base and J by 8 bases, leaving 6 bases between them. CDR1 and CDR2 (germline): SEHNR, FQNEAQ (reference sequence). The CDR3 DNA is TGTGCCAGCAGCTTAGTTAGCTATGAGCAGTTCTTC. Protein: CASSLVSYEQFF.

This clonotype was seen a handful of times. The V call is TRBV12-3 or TRBV12-4, the J call TRBJ2-1, with D hard to call. The CDR3 has 16 amino acids. Trimming cost V 6 bases and J 0 bases, with 15 bases left between them. This chain's CDR3 is CASSDLGMSSYNEQFF. DNA for the CDR3: TGTGCCAGCAGCGACCTCGGCATGAGCTCCTACAATGAGCAGTTCTTC.

The rearrangement uses TRBV29-1 and TRBJ2-2, with D perhaps matching TRBD1 (6 bases). Germline assignment: CDR1 SQVTM and CDR2 ANQGSEA. Trimming left V 1 base short and J 3 bases short, with 12 bases between. The CDR3 has 15 residues. Written as DNA, the CDR3 is TGCAGCGTTGAAGTAGAGGGGGTGTACACCGGGGAGCTGTTTTTT. This codes for CSVEVEGVYTGELFF.

This clonotype was detected a few times. The V call is TRBV12-3 or TRBV12-4, the J call TRBJ2-6; 7 positions agree with TRBD2. V shed 6 bases, J shed 2 bases, and the junction held 4 bases outside the gene matches. The CDR3 length is 15 residues. CDR3 DNA: TGTGCCAGCAGGGGAGGGAGTACTGGGGCCAACGTCCTGACTTTC. Amino acid sequence: CASRGGSTGANVLTF.

This clonotype was seen a handful of times. The V gene is TRBV5-1, the J gene TRBJ2-2; D uncertain. V was clipped by 7 bases and J by 7 bases, with 20 bases between them. Germline CDR1 and CDR2: SGHRS and YFSETQ. The CDR3 covers 15 residues. DNA for the CDR3: TGCGCCAGCTCTGTAGACTTGCGCCTCGGCGGGGAGCTGTTTTTT. It is translated as CASSVDLRLGGELFF. Filled out from reference TRBV5-1 and TRBJ2-2, the complete variable domain reads KAGVTQTPRYLIKTRGQQVTLSCSPISGHRSVSWYQQTPGQGLQFLFEYFSETQRNKGNFPGRFSGRQFSNSRSEMNVSTLELGDSALYLCASSVDLRLGGELFFGEGSRLTVL.

This clonotype was seen only a few times. The chain has TRBV4-1 and TRBJ2-5; D is uncertain. CDR1 is MGHRA and CDR2 is YSYEKL in the germline V gene. This CDR3 is 13 amino acids long. Trimming stripped 1 base from V and 0 bases from J, with 3 bases between. The CDR3 here is CASSQVHQETQYF. The DNA for the CDR3 is TGCGCCAGCAGCCAAGTCCACCAAGAGACCCAGTACTTC.

This chain uses TRBV7-9 with TRBJ2-1; D perhaps matches TRBD1 (5 bases). Germline V gene lookup returns CDR1 SEHNR and CDR2 FQNEAQ (reference sequence). V shed 1 base and J shed 2 bases, with 9 bases lying between them. The CDR3 sequence is 15 residues long. In DNA, the CDR3 is TGTGCCAGCAGCTTAGACAGGTGGCCCTACAATGAGCAGTTCTTC. This gives the protein CASSLDRWPYNEQFF. The complete variable domain, with remaining parts taken from reference TRBV7-9 and TRBJ2-1, reads DTGVSQNPRHKITKRGQNVTFRCDPISEHNRLYWYRQTLGQGPEFLTYFQNEAQLEKSRLLSDRFSAERPKGSFSTLEIQRTEQGDSAMYLCASSLDRWPYNEQFFGPGTRLTVL.

This chain connects TRBV6-5 to TRBJ1-2; 7 bases are shared with TRBD1. The V gene end was trimmed by 2 bases and the J gene end by 6 bases; junction bases not matched to a gene: 6. The CDR3 has 14 amino acids. Germline lookup yields CDR1 MNHEY and CDR2 SVGAGI. The chain's CDR3 is CASSYRQGGNGYTF. CDR3 sequence (DNA): TGTGCCAGCAGTTACAGACAGGGCGGGAATGGCTACACCTTC.

The V gene is TRBV6-5, the J gene TRBJ1-5; 8 nucleotides match TRBD1. The CDR3 length is 15 residues. The germline CDR1 and CDR2 sequences are MNHEY and SVGAGI. Unmatched junction bases numbered 4, after V lost 2 bases and J lost 4 bases. The CDR3 spells CASSYGTGVNQPQHF. The DNA for the CDR3 is TGTGCCAGCAGTTACGGGACAGGCGTTAATCAGCCCCAGCATTTT.

This clonotype has only a few counts. V gene TRBV29-1 combines with J gene TRBJ2-7; D is possibly TRBD1 (6 bases). Deletions cut 6 bases from V and 4 bases from J, with 13 bases between. Germline loops: CDR1 SQVTM, CDR2 ANQGSEA. The CDR3 covers 12 residues. CDR3 sequence: CSVATGVYEQYF. In nucleotides, the CDR3 is TGCAGCGTAGCGACAGGCGTGTACGAGCAGTACTTC.

This clonotype has a handful of counts. The chain joins TRBV20-1 to TRBJ2-2, with D perhaps being TRBD1 or TRBD2 (6 bases each). Germline CDR1 DFQATT, CDR2 SNEGSKA (reference sequence). The CDR3 has 17 amino acids. V was clipped by 1 base and J by 6 bases, with 21 bases between them. CDR3 region: CSARAQRERGVAGELFF. CDR3 sequence (DNA): TGCAGTGCTAGAGCTCAGAGGGAGAGGGGGGTCGCCGGGGAGCTGTTTTTT.

The gene calls are TRBV5-1 and TRBJ2-5; D remains unclear. Germline assignment: CDR1 SGHRS and CDR2 YFSETQ. This CDR3 spans 14 amino acids. Between the trimmed V and J ends, which lost 0 bases and 5 bases, there was a span of 11 bases. The CDR3 loop reads CASSLDAAVETQYF. DNA of the CDR3: TGCGCCAGCAGCTTGGACGCCGCGGTGGAGACCCAGTACTTC. The whole variable domain, remainder taken from reference TRBV5-1 and TRBJ2-5, is KAGVTQTPRYLIKTRGQQVTLSCSPISGHRSVSWYQQTPGQGLQFLFEYFSETQRNKGNFPGRFSGRQFSNSRSEMNVSTLELGDSALYLCASSLDAAVETQYFGPGTRLLVL.

The sample holds a few counts of this clonotype. This chain connects TRBV12-3 or TRBV12-4 to TRBJ2-7; 9 bases are a match to TRBD1. The length of the CDR3 is 13 residues. After removal of 5 bases from V and 5 bases from J, the junction contained 4 bases not matched to a gene. Here the CDR3 reads CASSGDRADEQYF. DNA of the CDR3: TGTGCCAGCAGTGGGGACAGGGCCGACGAGCAGTACTTC.

This clonotype occurred a few times. The gene calls are TRBV14 and TRBJ2-1; perhaps TRBD2 as D (6 bases). Germline-derived CDR1 and CDR2 are SGHDN and FVKESK. CDR3 length: 15 amino acids. Trimming took off 5 bases at V and 6 bases at J, with 17 bases between the two ends. CDR3 coding DNA: TGTGCCAGCAGCTCTCAGCGGGTTCAACGCAATGAGCAGTTCTTC. Encoded protein: CASSSQRVQRNEQFF.

This clonotype was observed a few times. This sequence joins TRBV5-1 and TRBJ2-6, with TRBD1 matching over 7 bases. The V segment lost 2 bases and the J segment 4 bases; nucleotides outside the gene matches: 3. Germline CDR1 reads SGHRS; CDR2 reads YFSETQ. The CDR3 consists of 15 residues. The CDR3 bases are TGCGCCAGCAGCTTCGGGACAGCCGGGGCCAACGTCCTGACTTTC. It yields the protein CASSFGTAGANVLTF.

This clonotype showed up many times. The gene calls are TRBV20-1 and TRBJ2-7; D not resolved. The CDR3 is made up of 12 amino acids. The germline V gene encodes CDR1 DFQATT and CDR2 SNEGSKA (reference sequence). With 4 bases removed from V and 6 bases from J, the gap between germline ends came to 13 bases. In nucleotides, the CDR3 is TGCAGTGCTATTCCAGTTTCGGGCGAGCAGTACTTC. It translates to CSAIPVSGEQYF.

The chain uses TRBV14 and TRBJ2-4, with a possible D match to TRBD2 (6 bases). The V gene lost 4 bases and the J gene lost 3 bases, with 10 bases spanning the gap. Per germline, CDR1 SGHDN and CDR2 FVKESK. This CDR3 spans 14 amino acids. CDR3 residues: CASSRAGGKNIQYF. CDR3 bases: TGTGCCAGCAGCCGTGCCGGGGGCAAAAACATTCAGTACTTC.

This clonotype was seen only a few times. V usage is TRBV27 and J usage is TRBJ2-7; D is tentatively TRBD1 or TRBD2 (5 bases each). With 5 bases removed from V and 4 bases from J, the gap between germline ends came to 21 bases. Germline CDR1 is MNHEY and CDR2 is SMNVEV (reference sequence). This CDR3 is 16 amino acids long. The CDR3, as DNA: TGTGCCAGCAGTAGCTTCACCAGGGACCGGTCTTACGAGCAGTACTTC. Its protein product is CASSSFTRDRSYEQYF.

The V call is TRBV20-1, the J call TRBJ2-3; 7 bases are a match to TRBD2. Per germline, CDR1 DFQATT and CDR2 SNEGSKA (reference sequence). This CDR3 comprises 16 residues. V lost 3 bases and J lost 3; bases outside the gene matches: 12. The CDR3 reads CSARFWGLRTTDTQYF. In nucleotides, the CDR3 is TGCAGTGCTAGGTTTTGGGGACTAAGGACTACAGATACGCAGTATTTT.

This clonotype has just a few counts. The chain has TRBV6-2 or TRBV6-3 and TRBJ1-1, with 8 bases matching TRBD1. Germline CDR1 and CDR2: MNHEY and SVGEGT. The ends lost 0 bases at V and 7 bases at J; junction bases unmatched: 10. This CDR3 has 16 amino acids. The CDR3 sequence: CASSYSVRTGRIEAFF. CDR3 sequence (DNA): TGTGCCAGCAGTTACTCGGTGAGGACAGGGCGGATTGAAGCTTTCTTT.

This clonotype came up a few times. The V and J genes are TRBV5-1 and TRBJ2-3; no firm D call. The CDR3 is 14 amino acids. V was trimmed by 0 bases and J by 5 bases, leaving 10 bases between them. From germline, CDR1 is SGHRS and CDR2 YFSETQ. The CDR3 bases are TGCGCCAGCAGCTTGGCCCTACAAGGAGATACGCAGTATTTT. Encoded protein: CASSLALQGDTQYF.

In this sample, this clonotype turned up many times. The gene calls are TRBV7-6 and TRBJ2-3, with 7 bases fitting TRBD1. The CDR3 extends over 14 amino acids. The V and J ends lost 5 bases and 2 bases, in that order; junction bases with no gene match: 4. Germline V gene sequence: CDR1 SGHVS, CDR2 FNYEAQ. This CDR3 is CASSPGQVTDTQYF. The CDR3 DNA reads TGTGCCAGCAGCCCAGGACAGGTCACAGATACGCAGTATTTT.

This clonotype was detected a few times. The rearrangement joins TRBV7-8 to TRBJ2-3, with 9 bases that match TRBD2. CDR3 length equals 15 residues. Per germline, CDR1 SGHVS and CDR2 FQNEAQ. V shed 9 bases and J 2 bases; nucleotides not matched to a gene: 9. As DNA, the CDR3 is TGTGCCAGTAATGTAGCGGGGGCGAACACAGATACGCAGTATTTT. Amino acid sequence: CASNVAGANTDTQYF.

This chain joins TRBV12-3 or TRBV12-4 and TRBJ1-1; D is unclear. This CDR3 is 14 amino acids long. Deletions cut 5 bases from V and 4 bases from J, with 14 bases between. CDR3 coding DNA: TGTGCCAGCAGTAGGTTGGAGTGGGGCACTGAAGCTTTCTTT. This codes for CASSRLEWGTEAFF.